This T cell receptor (beta chain) comes out of a study of blood T cell repertoires in COVID-19. Turning to the study itself: Cohort 3 recovered donors had two negative PCRs, clearance, or symptom resolution.

Enrollees, about 18 to 100 years old, lived in about two dozen US areas. CDR1 is KGHDR and CDR2 is SFDVKD in the germline V gene. CDR3 length equals 17 residues. J lost 2 bases, V lost 2 bases, and 3 bases had no gene match. Authors' analysis steps: By means of reference gene primer amplification, nucleated cell counts were estimated. The repertoire was sequenced with immunoSEQ multiplex PCR; TCRdb's copy has only in-frame clones and lacks some. V and J calls and clone size come straight from that table; D and trimming were deduced from the DNA. The sample records about 150,000 clones, 70% to 80% being singletons.

Source material: PBMCs or T cells enriched from blood (not recorded which). This clonotype originated in a woman in her seventies in a cohort exposed to, infected with or recovered from COVID-19 (not recorded which). V usage is TRBV24-1 and J usage is TRBJ2-1, with 12 bases matching TRBD2. CDR3 DNA sequence: TGTGCCACCAGTGATTCCAGACTAGCGGGAGCCTACAATGAGCAGTTCTTC. It is translated as CATSDSRLAGAYNEQFF.